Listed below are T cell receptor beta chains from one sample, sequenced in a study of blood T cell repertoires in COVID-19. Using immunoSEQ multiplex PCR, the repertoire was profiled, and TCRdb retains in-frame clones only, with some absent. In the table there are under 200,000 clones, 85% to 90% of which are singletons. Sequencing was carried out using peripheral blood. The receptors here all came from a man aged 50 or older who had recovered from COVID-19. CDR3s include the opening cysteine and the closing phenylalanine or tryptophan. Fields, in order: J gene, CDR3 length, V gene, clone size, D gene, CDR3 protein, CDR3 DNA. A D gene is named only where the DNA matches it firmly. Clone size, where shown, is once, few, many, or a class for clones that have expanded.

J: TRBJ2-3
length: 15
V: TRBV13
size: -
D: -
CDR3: CASSPTILSTDTQYF
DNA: TGTGCCAGCAGCCCCACCATACTGAGCACAGATACGCAGTATTTT

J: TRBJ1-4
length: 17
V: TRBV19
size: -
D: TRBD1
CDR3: CASSILRQGARNEKLFF
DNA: TGTGCCAGTAGTATATTGCGGCAGGGGGCAAGGAATGAAAAACTGTTTTTT

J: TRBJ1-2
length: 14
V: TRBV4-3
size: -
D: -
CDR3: CASSQDLTDYGYTF
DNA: TGCGCCAGCAGCCAAGATCTCACAGACTATGGCTACACCTTC

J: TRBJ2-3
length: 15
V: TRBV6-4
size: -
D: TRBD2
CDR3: CASSVLAGGADTQYF
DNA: TGTGCCAGCAGTGTACTAGCGGGAGGAGCAGATACGCAGTATTTT

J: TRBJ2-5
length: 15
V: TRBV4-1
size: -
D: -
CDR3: CASSLTAGYRETQYF
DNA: TGCGCCAGCAGCCTTACCGCGGGGTATAGGGAGACCCAGTACTTC

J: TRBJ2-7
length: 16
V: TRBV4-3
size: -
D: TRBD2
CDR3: CASSQVALGLANEQYF
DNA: TGCGCCAGCAGCCAAGTCGCTTTGGGACTAGCCAACGAGCAGTACTTC

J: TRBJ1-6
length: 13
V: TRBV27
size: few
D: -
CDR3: CASSFRGNSPLHF
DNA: TGTGCCAGCAGTTTCCGGGGTAATTCACCCCTCCACTTT

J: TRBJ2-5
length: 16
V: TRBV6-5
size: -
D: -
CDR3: CASSYWQGGSQETQYF
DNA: TGTGCCAGCAGTTACTGGCAGGGGGGTTCCCAAGAGACCCAGTACTTC

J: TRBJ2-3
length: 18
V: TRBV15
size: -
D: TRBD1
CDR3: CATSGWTGGQPPTDTQYF
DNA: TGTGCCACCAGCGGTTGGACAGGGGGCCAACCACCCACAGATACGCAGTATTTT

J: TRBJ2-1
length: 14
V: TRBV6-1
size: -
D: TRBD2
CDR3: CASSEGTSFGEQFF
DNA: TGTGCCAGCAGTGAAGGGACTAGCTTTGGTGAGCAGTTCTTC

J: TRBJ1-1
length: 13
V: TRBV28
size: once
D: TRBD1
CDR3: CASSLPTGGEAFF
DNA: TGTGCCAGCAGTCTCCCGACAGGGGGCGAAGCTTTCTTT

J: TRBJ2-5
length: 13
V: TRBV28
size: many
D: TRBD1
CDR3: CASSRQGLETQYF
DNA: TGTGCCAGCAGCCGACAGGGTCTCGAGACCCAGTACTTC

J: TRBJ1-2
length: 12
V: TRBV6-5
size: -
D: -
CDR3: CASSLGGGGYTF
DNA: TGTGCCAGCAGTCTAGGGGGGGGCGGCTACACCTTC

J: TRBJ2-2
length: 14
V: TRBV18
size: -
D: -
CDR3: CASSPPSRTGELFF
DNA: TGTGCCAGCTCACCACCGTCCCGGACCGGGGAGCTGTTTTTT

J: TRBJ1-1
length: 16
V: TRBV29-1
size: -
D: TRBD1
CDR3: CSVEPRTGGWNTEAFF
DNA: TGCAGCGTCGAACCCCGGACAGGGGGATGGAACACTGAAGCTTTCTTT

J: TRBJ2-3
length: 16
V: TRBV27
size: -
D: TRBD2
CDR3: CASSQTSGGGTDTQYF
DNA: TGTGCCAGCAGTCAAACTAGCGGTGGGGGCACAGATACGCAGTATTTT

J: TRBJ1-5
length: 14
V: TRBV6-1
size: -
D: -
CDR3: CASSETPGNQPQHF
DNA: TGTGCCAGCAGTGAAACCCCCGGGAATCAGCCCCAGCATTTT

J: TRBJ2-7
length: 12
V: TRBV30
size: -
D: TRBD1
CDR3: CARRDSSYEQYF
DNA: TGTGCCCGAAGGGACAGCTCCTACGAGCAGTACTTC

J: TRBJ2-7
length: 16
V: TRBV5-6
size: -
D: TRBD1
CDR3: CASRVRRQGPSYEQYF
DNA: TGTGCCAGCCGTGTTCGCCGACAGGGTCCCTCCTACGAGCAGTACTTC

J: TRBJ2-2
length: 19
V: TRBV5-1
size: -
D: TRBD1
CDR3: CASSLAVMHGQGNTGELFF
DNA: TGCGCCAGCAGCTTGGCCGTTATGCACGGACAGGGGAACACCGGGGAGCTGTTTTTT

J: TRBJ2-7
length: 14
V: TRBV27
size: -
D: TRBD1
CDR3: CASSFTGDVYEQYF
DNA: TGTGCCAGCAGTTTCACAGGGGATGTCTACGAGCAGTACTTC

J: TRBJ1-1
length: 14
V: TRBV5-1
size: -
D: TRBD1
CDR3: CASSTRDRDTEAFF
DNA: TGCGCCAGCAGCACCCGGGACAGGGACACTGAAGCTTTCTTT

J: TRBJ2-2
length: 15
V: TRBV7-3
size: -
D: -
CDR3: CASSSGTSNTGELFF
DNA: TGTGCCAGCAGCTCCGGGACTTCGAACACCGGGGAGCTGTTTTTT

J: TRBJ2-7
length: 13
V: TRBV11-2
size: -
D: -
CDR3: CASSLTQVHEQYF
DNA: TGTGCCAGCAGCTTAACGCAGGTTCACGAGCAGTACTTC

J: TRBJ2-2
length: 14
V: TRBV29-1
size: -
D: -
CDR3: CSVPQGFGTGELFF
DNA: TGCAGCGTCCCACAGGGATTTGGGACCGGGGAGCTGTTTTTT

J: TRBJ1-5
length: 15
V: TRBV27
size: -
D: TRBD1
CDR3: CASSSRGLSNQPQHF
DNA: TGTGCCAGCAGTTCGAGGGGGCTTAGCAATCAGCCCCAGCATTTT

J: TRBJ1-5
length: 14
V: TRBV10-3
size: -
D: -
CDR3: CAISEKQGVQPQHF
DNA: TGTGCCATCAGTGAGAAACAGGGTGTCCAGCCCCAGCATTTT